The rows below give T cell receptor beta chains drawn from one sample of a study of blood T cells in healthy people across ages. TCRdb re-derived calls from the 5' RACE reads in MiXCR, one entry per CDR3 protein. The data show hundreds of thousands of distinct CDR3 sequences, approximately 59% seen once. Sequenced sample: blood. These receptors all come from a man between 60 and 75 years old in good health. Both conserved end residues are part of each CDR3. D genes are given only for firm matches. Size is omitted from some rows. Given values are once, few, many or a class for expanded clones.

j_gene: TRBJ2-1; v_gene: TRBV18; d_gene: TRBD1; abundance: NA; CDR3nt: TGTGCCAGCTCACCCGGACAGGGGTCCCACAATGAGCAGTTCTTC; CDR3aa: CASSPGQGSHNEQFF
j_gene: TRBJ1-1; v_gene: TRBV6-1; d_gene: NA; abundance: NA; CDR3nt: TGTGCCAGCAGTGGAACTTGGGACACTGAAGCTTTCTTT; CDR3aa: CASSGTWDTEAFF
j_gene: TRBJ1-1; v_gene: TRBV3-1; d_gene: NA; abundance: NA; CDR3nt: TGTGCCAGCAGCGTAAGCAAAATATCGGGACACTCGAACACTGAAGCTTTCTTT; CDR3aa: CASSVSKISGHSNTEAFF
j_gene: TRBJ2-1; v_gene: TRBV11-1; d_gene: TRBD1; abundance: once; CDR3nt: TGTGCCAGCAGCTTAGCCGGGACAGGGGGCGCGGGTGAGCAGTTCTTC; CDR3aa: CASSLAGTGGAGEQFF
j_gene: TRBJ2-3; v_gene: TRBV25-1; d_gene: TRBD1; abundance: NA; CDR3nt: TGTGCCAGCAGTGAATTGGGACAGGTATCACGGGGAGATACGCAGTATTTT; CDR3aa: CASSELGQVSRGDTQYF
j_gene: TRBJ2-5; v_gene: TRBV20-1; d_gene: NA; abundance: NA; CDR3nt: TGCAGTGCTAGTAAGGTTGGCGGTCTACAAGAGACCCAGTACTTC; CDR3aa: CSASKVGGLQETQYF
j_gene: TRBJ2-3; v_gene: TRBV7-9; d_gene: NA; abundance: NA; CDR3nt: TGTGCCAGCAGCTTGAAGGGGTCGATGTGGGATACGCAGTATTTT; CDR3aa: CASSLKGSMWDTQYF
j_gene: TRBJ2-5; v_gene: TRBV9; d_gene: TRBD2; abundance: NA; CDR3nt: TGTGCCAGCAGCGTCCAAGCGGGGGGCGGGGAGACCCGGTACTTC; CDR3aa: CASSVQAGGGETRYF
j_gene: TRBJ2-7; v_gene: TRBV11-2; d_gene: NA; abundance: NA; CDR3nt: TGTGCCAGCAGCCCGAATCTAGGACCGGGCTACGAGCAGTACTTC; CDR3aa: CASSPNLGPGYEQYF
j_gene: TRBJ2-5; v_gene: TRBV29-1; d_gene: TRBD1; abundance: NA; CDR3nt: TGCAGCGTTGAATTGGGACAGGGAGGGGAGACCCAGTACTTC; CDR3aa: CSVELGQGGETQYF
j_gene: TRBJ2-7; v_gene: TRBV27; d_gene: NA; abundance: NA; CDR3nt: TGTGCCAGCGGGGGACACTCCAATTACGAGCAGTACTTC; CDR3aa: CASGGHSNYEQYF